This T cell receptor beta chain was profiled in a study of blood T cell repertoires in COVID-19. Germline CDR1 SGHDN, CDR2 FVKESK. With 3 bases removed from V and 6 bases from J, the gap between germline ends came to 17 bases. The CDR3 is 15 amino acids. Profiling relied on immunoSEQ multiplex PCR, and the TCRdb table lists in-frame clones only, not all of them. The table records 150,000 to 200,000 clones, about 88% of them present only once. The TCR sequence derives from a woman between 18 and 29 years old who had recovered from COVID-19. The sequenced material came from PBMCs or T cells enriched from blood (not recorded which). This chain uses TRBV14 with TRBJ1-1; possibly TRBD1 for D (5 bases). CDR3 sequence: CASSHIIAGGSEAFF. In nucleotides, the CDR3 is TGTGCCAGCAGCCATATCATTGCGGGGGGGTCTGAAGCTTTCTTT.